This TCR beta chain was profiled in a study of cytomegalovirus exposure and HLA in healthy donors. As concerns this clone: What it binds is unknown.

Findings and caveats of the study: Earlier analysis found most TCR beta V segments productive about 87% or about 30% of the time.

PCR was performed using 60 Vbeta and 13 Jbeta primers. Repertoires were generated with immunoSEQ multiplex PCR, while TCRdb's copy carries only in-frame clones and drops some. The repertoire holds 160,000 or so clones, with over 60% as singletons. Sequences were obtained from PBMCs. This receptor was obtained from a man aged 40-49 years in good health and CMV-seropositive.

DNA of the CDR3: TGCGCCTCCCGTGTCCTTGGACAAGGGGACGAGCAGTACTTC. Its protein product is CASRVLGQGDEQYF. This chain uses TRBV5-1 with TRBJ2-7, with D tentatively TRBD1 (5 bases). Trimming left V 10 bases short and J 5 bases short, with 22 bases between. Germline CDR1 is SGHRS and CDR2 is YFSETQ. The CDR3 spans 14 residues.